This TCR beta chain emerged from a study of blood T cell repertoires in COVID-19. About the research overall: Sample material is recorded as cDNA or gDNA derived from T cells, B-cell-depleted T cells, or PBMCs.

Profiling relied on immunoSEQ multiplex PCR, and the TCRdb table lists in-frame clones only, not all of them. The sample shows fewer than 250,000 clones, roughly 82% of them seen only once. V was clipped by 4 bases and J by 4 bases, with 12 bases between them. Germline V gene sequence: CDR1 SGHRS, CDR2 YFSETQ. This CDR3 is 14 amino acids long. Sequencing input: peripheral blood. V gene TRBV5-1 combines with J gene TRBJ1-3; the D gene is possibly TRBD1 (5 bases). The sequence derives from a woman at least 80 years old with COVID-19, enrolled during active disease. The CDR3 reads CASSPGHVGNTIYF. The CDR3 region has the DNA TGCGCCAGCAGCCCAGGACACGTCGGAAACACCATATATTTT.